These T cell receptor beta chains were read from a single sample in a study of T-cell memory formation after mild COVID-19. From the 5' RACE reads, TCRdb called clonotypes with MiXCR, one entry per CDR3 protein. The data contain about 82,000 distinct CDR3 sequences, about 13% of them singletons. Sequenced: PBMCs or a T cell subset sorted from them (not recorded which). These receptors were collected from an adult woman who had mild COVID-19 (a few samples of this study predate the infection). Cell type and time point are not known. The conserved cysteine and the conserved F or W are not part of the CDR3 here. Fields, in order: J gene, D gene, clone size, V gene, CDR3 protein. A D gene is named only where the DNA matches it firmly. Only some rows state a clone size, as once, few, many or a class for expanded clones.

TRBJ2-3 | TRBD2 | NA | TRBV10-3 | AISEDRLQTSGRPTSTDTQY
TRBJ1-1 | NA | NA | TRBV5-1 | ASSSMGDSNTEAF
TRBJ2-3 | NA | NA | TRBV9 | ASSTWDSTDTQY
TRBJ1-2 | NA | NA | TRBV7-3 | ASSSRNWEVDLANYGYT
TRBJ2-7 | TRBD2 | NA | TRBV4-3 | ASSQDYGLAGYEQY
TRBJ2-1 | NA | few | TRBV7-8 | ASSPYYSSYNEQF
TRBJ2-3 | NA | few | TRBV15 | ATSIYDGSTDTQY
TRBJ2-7 | TRBD1 | many | TRBV5-1 | ASSLAGGLSYEQY
TRBJ2-7 | TRBD2 | NA | TRBV7-9 | ASSLEVAGLEQY
TRBJ2-2 | NA | many | TRBV9 | ASSGEKNRRTGELF
TRBJ2-5 | TRBD2 | few | TRBV12-3/TRBV12-4 | ASSPGLAGYETQY
TRBJ2-1 | TRBD2 | NA | TRBV7-3 | ASSWGLVTSNEQF
TRBJ1-5 | TRBD1 | NA | TRBV4-1 | ASSQDAGQTNQPQH
TRBJ2-2 | NA | few | TRBV12-3/TRBV12-4 | ASSLDPGHSTGELF
TRBJ2-5 | NA | many | TRBV5-1 | ASSLAPGATLETQY
TRBJ2-3 | NA | few | TRBV20-1 | SARRDSGFTDTQY
TRBJ1-1 | TRBD1 | NA | TRBV6-6 | ASSYFTGANTEAF
TRBJ2-7 | TRBD2 | NA | TRBV29-1 | SAWTSGIEQY
TRBJ2-1 | NA | NA | TRBV9 | ASSARQFNYNEQF
TRBJ2-5 | TRBD2 | NA | TRBV7-2 | ASSLGLAGYQEAQY
TRBJ1-2 | TRBD1 | NA | TRBV5-6 | ASRQTGNRGYT
TRBJ2-1 | NA | many | TRBV9 | ASSVVEPDGEQF
TRBJ2-3 | TRBD1 | NA | TRBV5-5 | ASSSPSGGRGFPDTQY
TRBJ2-7 | TRBD2 | many | TRBV7-6 | ASTRLAGGPTSSYEQY